Following are 30 T cell receptor beta chains from one sample sequenced in a study of shared clonotypes between healthy human individuals (TCRdb year 2020). The library was generated by the immunoSEQ multiplex PCR assay. TCRdb took this table from immuneACCESS and kept in-frame rearrangements with V and J called. Such tables lack part of the clones; where checked against another copy, unresolved V genes explain under half of the gap, and the rest is unexplained. This sample holds over a million clones; 70% to 80% were observed only once. The top ten clonotypes cover approximately 1.5% of the sample. Sequencing used memory CD4+ T cells sorted from blood. The cell subset or site label corresponds to: CD45RA-negative fraction. Receptor source: a man aged 18 to 29 in good health.

The CDR3 DNA is TGTGCCAGCAGGCGGGGGCCAAATTTGAACACTGAAGCTTTCTTT. Its protein product is CASRRGPNLNTEAFF. This chain joins TRBV27 and TRBJ1-1, with a possible D match to TRBD1 (6 bases). Germline V gene data show CDR1 as MNHEY and CDR2 as SMNVEV (reference sequence). V lost 6 bases, J lost 0 bases, and 14 bases lay in between. The CDR3 contains 15 residues.

The CDR3 bases are TGTGCCAGCAGCTTGGTGTCTAGCGGTTACAATGAGCAGTTCTTC. This translates into CASSLVSSGYNEQFF. The chain carries TRBV5-4 and TRBJ2-1, with TRBD2 identical over 7 bases. The germline CDR1 and CDR2 sequences are SGHNT and YYREEE (reference sequence). The CDR3 is made up of 15 amino acids. The V gene end was trimmed by 0 bases and the J gene end by 4 bases; junction bases not matched to a gene: 4.

V usage is TRBV5-1 and J usage is TRBJ2-3; TRBD2 aligns across 11 bases. Germline V gives CDR1 SGHRS, CDR2 YFSETQ. The CDR3 runs 17 residues. V shed 0 bases, J shed 7 bases, and the junction held 10 bases outside the gene matches. The CDR3 here is CASSLAGLAGGMNTQYF. CDR3 DNA sequence: TGCGCCAGCAGCTTGGCCGGTCTAGCGGGGGGAATGAATACGCAGTATTTT. The full variable domain, in which reference TRBV5-1 and TRBJ2-3 provide the parts outside the CDR3, is KAGVTQTPRYLIKTRGQQVTLSCSPISGHRSVSWYQQTPGQGLQFLFEYFSETQRNKGNFPGRFSGRQFSNSRSEMNVSTLELGDSALYLCASSLAGLAGGMNTQYFGPGTRLTVL.

The chain carries TRBV7-3 and TRBJ2-3; D is perhaps TRBD2 (6 bases). V gave up 5 bases and J gave up 9 bases, with 21 bases separating them. The CDR3 has 15 amino acids. Germline CDR1 and CDR2: SGHTA and FQGTGA. The CDR3 nucleotides read TGTGCCAGCAGCCCTCTCGCGGGGTCAGCGGACACGCAGTATTTT. This gives the protein CASSPLAGSADTQYF.

V is TRBV19 and J is TRBJ2-2; D call uncertain. Germline values: CDR1 LNHDA, CDR2 SQIVND (reference sequence). The CDR3 extends over 13 amino acids. V lost 4 bases, J lost 7 bases, and 10 bases lay in between. DNA of the CDR3: TGTGCCAGTAGTACCGGGTACGGCGGGGAGCTGTTTTTT. Its protein is CASSTGYGGELFF.

The chain is built from TRBV2 and TRBJ1-6; the D gene is possibly TRBD1 (5 bases). The CDR3 loop spans 13 amino acids. Trimming left V 7 bases short and J 10 bases short, with 14 bases between. Germline assignment: CDR1 SNHLY and CDR2 FYNNEI. CDR3 protein: CASTGDGRSPLHF. As DNA, the CDR3 is TGTGCCAGCACGGGGGACGGGAGATCACCCCTCCACTTT. Based on the CDR3 plus reference TRBV2 and TRBJ1-6, the full variable domain is EPEVTQTPSHQVTQMGQEVILRCVPISNHLYFYWYRQILGQKVEFLVSFYNNEISEKSEIFDDQFSVERPDGSNFTLKIRSTKLEDSAMYFCASTGDGRSPLHFGNGTRLTVT.

The chain carries TRBV9 and TRBJ1-1; 8 positions agree with TRBD1. CDR3 length: 14 amino acids. The germline V gene has CDR1 SGDLS and CDR2 YYNGEE. V shed 2 bases, J shed 5 bases, and the junction held 5 bases outside the gene matches. CDR3 coding DNA: TGTGCCAGCAGCGTGACAGGGGATAGGACTGAAGCTTTCTTT. Protein: CASSVTGDRTEAFF.

This clone occurred many times. The rearrangement joins TRBV7-9 to TRBJ2-2, with D unresolved. Trimming cost V 8 bases and J 0 bases, with 10 bases left between them. This CDR3 region has 14 residues. The V gene's germline CDR1 is SEHNR and CDR2 FQNEAQ (reference sequence). The CDR3 DNA reads as TGTGCCAGCGGTAGTGACTCGAACACCGGGGAGCTGTTTTTT. Protein product: CASGSDSNTGELFF.

In this sample, this clone turned up once. The rearrangement uses TRBV18 and TRBJ1-2, with 9 bases that match TRBD1. CDR1 KGHSH and CDR2 LQKENI come from the germline V gene. V shed 7 bases and J 2 bases; nucleotides not matched to a gene: 5. The CDR3 is 14 amino acids. This chain's CDR3 is CASFRTGENYGYTF. In DNA, the CDR3 is TGTGCCAGCTTCCGGACAGGGGAAAACTATGGCTACACCTTC. The complete variable domain, with remaining parts taken from reference TRBV18 and TRBJ1-2, reads NAGVMQNPRHLVRRRGQEARLRCSPMKGHSHVYWYRQLPEEGLKFMVYLQKENIIDESGMPKERFSAEFPKEGPSILRIQQVVRGDSAAYFCASFRTGENYGYTFGSGTRLTVV.

The chain carries TRBV5-1 and TRBJ2-5; D uncertain. The CDR3 spans 13 residues. V gave up 4 bases and J gave up 4 bases, with 11 bases separating them. CDR1 and CDR2 (germline): SGHRS, YFSETQ. CDR3 coding DNA: TGCGCCAGCAGCGTTGTGGTTGGAGAGACCCAGTACTTC. This gives the protein CASSVVVGETQYF.

This sequence joins TRBV7-2 and TRBJ2-7; D may be TRBD1 (6 bases). CDR1 and CDR2 (germline): SGHTA, FQGNSA. The CDR3 has 13 residues. V lost 1 base to trimming and J lost 5 bases, with 9 bases between them. The DNA for the CDR3 is TGTGCCAGCAGCTTAGTTCCAGGGGACGAGCAGTACTTC. The encoded protein is CASSLVPGDEQYF.

The J gene is TRBJ2-3, the V gene TRBV2, with 9 positions matching TRBD1. The CDR3 length is 16 residues. Unmatched junction bases numbered 11, after V lost 4 bases and J lost 6 bases. Germline loops: CDR1 SNHLY, CDR2 FYNNEI. The CDR3 bases are TGTGCCAGCAGTGCCGGGACAGGGAGTAGTATGGATACGCAGTATTTT. Translated: CASSAGTGSSMDTQYF.

This chain joins TRBV10-3 and TRBJ2-2, with 8 bases identical to TRBD2. The CDR3 contains 14 residues. From germline, CDR1 is ENHRY and CDR2 SYGVKD. The trim removed 10 bases at V and 1 base at J, leaving 5 bases unmatched. The CDR3 sequence is CASLRGVNTGELFF. The CDR3 DNA is TGTGCCAGCCTGCGGGGGGTGAACACCGGGGAGCTGTTTTTT.

This clone turned up a few times. The chain carries TRBV6-6 and TRBJ2-1; no clear D. Germline assignment: CDR1 MNHNY and CDR2 SVGAGI (reference sequence). The CDR3 consists of 11 residues. The V gene lost 6 bases and the J gene lost 9 bases, with 9 bases spanning the gap. DNA for the CDR3: TGTGCCAGCAGCACCGTTGCTGAGCAGTTCTTC. Amino acid sequence: CASSTVAEQFF.

This rearrangement joins TRBV27 to TRBJ2-5; 11 nucleotides agree with TRBD2. The germline V gene encodes CDR1 MNHEY and CDR2 SMNVEV (reference sequence). This CDR3 region has 14 residues. V shed 2 bases and J 4 bases; nucleotides not matched to a gene: 0. The CDR3 loop is CASSLTSGRETQYF. For the CDR3, the DNA is TGTGCCAGCAGTTTAACTAGCGGGAGAGAGACCCAGTACTTC.

The V call is TRBV7-6, the J call TRBJ1-6, with D unclear. Germline-derived CDR1 and CDR2 are SGHVS and FNYEAQ. The ends were cut back, 6 bases at V and 0 bases at J, with 6 bases in the middle. The CDR3 runs 14 residues. CDR3 nucleotide sequence: TGTGCCAGCAGTGGGAGCTCCTATAATTCACCCCTCCACTTT. Translation gives CASSGSSYNSPLHF.

The chain carries TRBV29-1 and TRBJ2-7; either TRBD1 or TRBD2 may supply D (7 bases each). Germline V gene sequence: CDR1 SQVTM, CDR2 ANQGSEA. There are 13 residues in the CDR3. Trimming removed 5 bases at V and 3 bases at J, with 14 bases between. The CDR3 sequence is CSVRQGGNYEQYF. The CDR3 region has the DNA TGCAGCGTTCGACAGGGAGGGAACTACGAGCAGTACTTC.

The chain couples TRBV19 to TRBJ2-7; D is perhaps TRBD1 (6 bases). Germline CDR1 LNHDA, CDR2 SQIVND (reference sequence). V lost 5 bases to trimming and J lost 2 bases, with 22 bases between them. This CDR3 contains 17 residues. The CDR3 region has the DNA TGTGCCAGTAGTGCACAGGGAAGGGAGACTTATACCTACGAGCAGTACTTC. Its translation: CASSAQGRETYTYEQYF.

J is TRBJ2-5 and V is TRBV5-1; D might be TRBD2 (5 bases). Trimming took 3 bases from V and 5 from J, leaving 14 bases between them. Germline CDR1 and CDR2: SGHRS and YFSETQ. This CDR3 comprises 14 residues. The CDR3 is CASSSGLGGETQYF. The CDR3 region has the DNA TGCGCCAGCAGCTCAGGACTGGGCGGGGAGACCCAGTACTTC.

The rearrangement joins TRBV5-1 to TRBJ2-6; 9 bases are shared with TRBD1. There are 17 residues in the CDR3. Trimming took 3 bases from V and 0 from J; bases not matched to a gene: 4. Germline V gene sequence: CDR1 SGHRS, CDR2 YFSETQ. As DNA, the CDR3 is TGCGCCAGCAGCTCAGGGACAGGGAACTCTGGGGCCAACGTCCTGACTTTC. This sequence encodes CASSSGTGNSGANVLTF.

This chain connects TRBV7-8 to TRBJ2-3; a weak D match, TRBD1 (6 bases). This CDR3 comprises 16 residues. V was clipped by 8 bases and J by 0 bases, with 18 bases between them. The germline gives CDR1 SGHVS, CDR2 FQNEAQ. The CDR3 reads CASGDQGKSSTDTQYF. CDR3 DNA sequence: TGTGCCAGCGGAGATCAGGGGAAGTCTAGCACAGATACGCAGTATTTT.

This chain joins TRBV30 and TRBJ2-7; D is tentatively TRBD1 or TRBD2 (5 bases each). Looked up from germline, CDR1 is GTSNPN and CDR2 is SVGIG (reference sequence). The CDR3 loop spans 13 amino acids. V shed 5 bases and J shed 9 bases, with 20 bases lying between them. The DNA for the CDR3 is TGTGCCTGGGATCCCGAGGGGAACCGGGGGCAGTACTTC. Its protein product is CAWDPEGNRGQYF.

The chain combines TRBV18 with TRBJ2-7; the match to TRBD2 covers 11 bases. Germline values: CDR1 KGHSH, CDR2 LQKENI. V lost 3 bases to trimming and J lost 6 bases; unmatched junction nucleotides: 16. The CDR3 is made up of 18 amino acids. The CDR3 DNA follows: TGTGCCAGCTCACCCCGTACTAGCGGGGGATTCCCTCCTGGCGAGCAGTACTTC. It encodes CASSPRTSGGFPPGEQYF. The entire variable domain, with the rest obtained from reference TRBV18 and TRBJ2-7, is as follows: NAGVMQNPRHLVRRRGQEARLRCSPMKGHSHVYWYRQLPEEGLKFMVYLQKENIIDESGMPKERFSAEFPKEGPSILRIQQVVRGDSAAYFCASSPRTSGGFPPGEQYFGPGTRLTVT.

This clone was seen more than once but under ten times. The genes are TRBV7-8 and TRBJ2-7; D is ambiguous. Trimming left V 5 bases short and J 3 bases short, with 5 bases between. Germline assignment: CDR1 SGHVS and CDR2 FQNEAQ. This CDR3 region has 11 residues. The CDR3 DNA sequence: TGTGCCAGCAGCAATTTCTACGAGCAGTACTTC. This codes for CASSNFYEQYF.

This clone was seen a few times. V gene TRBV12-5 combines with J gene TRBJ1-1; 10 positions agree with TRBD1. V lost 7 bases, J lost 6 bases, and 8 bases stayed unmatched. The CDR3 has 14 amino acids. The germline V gene encodes CDR1 LGHNT and CDR2 FRNRAP. Written as DNA, the CDR3 is TGTGCTAGTGATGACAGGGGGCGAGGTCCTGAAGCTTTCTTT. The encoded protein is CASDDRGRGPEAFF.

This chain links TRBV7-9 with TRBJ2-5, with no clear D. The CDR3 is made up of 14 amino acids. Germline values: CDR1 SEHNR, CDR2 FQNEAQ (reference sequence). V lost 4 bases to trimming and J lost 0 bases, with 9 bases between them. The CDR3 loop is CASSSQNYQETQYF. In DNA form, the CDR3 reads TGTGCCAGCAGCTCCCAAAACTACCAAGAGACCCAGTACTTC.

This chain joins TRBV30 and TRBJ2-5, with D possibly matching TRBD2 (6 bases). The germline V gene has CDR1 GTSNPN and CDR2 SVGIG (reference sequence). CDR3 length: 15 residues. V was pared by 1 base and J by 1 base, with 13 bases between. CDR3 protein: CAWSGVAGSQETQYF. In nucleotides, the CDR3 is TGTGCCTGGAGTGGGGTGGCGGGGTCCCAAGAGACCCAGTACTTC.

The chain has TRBV25-1 and TRBJ2-1; TRBD1 might be the D (5 bases). Trimming removed 11 bases at V and 8 bases at J, with 13 bases between. CDR1 and CDR2 from the germline V gene are MGHDK and SYGVNS. The CDR3 consists of 11 residues. This CDR3 is CASGWGDEQFF. CDR3 nucleotides: TGTGCCTCGGGTTGGGGCGATGAGCAGTTCTTC. Together with reference TRBV25-1 and TRBJ2-1, the CDR3 gives the full variable domain: EADIYQTPRYLVIGTGKKITLECSQTMGHDKMYWYQQDPGMELHLIHYSYGVNSTEKGDLSSESTVSRIRTEHFPLTLESARPSHTSQYLCASGWGDEQFFGPGTRLTVL.

The chain has TRBV5-6 and TRBJ2-3; D gene unclear. V gave up 4 bases and J gave up 0 bases, with 3 bases separating them. CDR1 and CDR2 from the germline V gene are SGHDT and YYEEEE. CDR3 length equals 12 residues. The CDR3 DNA sequence: TGTGCCAGCAGCCCGAGCACAGATACGCAGTATTTT. The encoded protein is CASSPSTDTQYF. Using reference TRBV5-6 and TRBJ2-3 for the parts outside the CDR3, the full variable domain is DAGVTQSPTHLIKTRGQQVTLRCSPKSGHDTVSWYQQALGQGPQFIFQYYEEEERQRGNFPDRFSGHQFPNYSSELNVNALLLGDSALYLCASSPSTDTQYFGPGTRLTVL.

The chain recombines TRBV7-2 with TRBJ2-1; unclear D gene. Trimming shortened V by 2 bases and J by 2 bases, and 13 bases separated the two germline ends. CDR1 and CDR2 (germline): SGHTA, FQGNSA. The CDR3 has 16 amino acids. CDR3 region: CASSLTPTQTYNEQFF. Here the CDR3 DNA reads TGTGCCAGCAGCTTAACCCCCACTCAGACCTACAATGAGCAGTTCTTC.